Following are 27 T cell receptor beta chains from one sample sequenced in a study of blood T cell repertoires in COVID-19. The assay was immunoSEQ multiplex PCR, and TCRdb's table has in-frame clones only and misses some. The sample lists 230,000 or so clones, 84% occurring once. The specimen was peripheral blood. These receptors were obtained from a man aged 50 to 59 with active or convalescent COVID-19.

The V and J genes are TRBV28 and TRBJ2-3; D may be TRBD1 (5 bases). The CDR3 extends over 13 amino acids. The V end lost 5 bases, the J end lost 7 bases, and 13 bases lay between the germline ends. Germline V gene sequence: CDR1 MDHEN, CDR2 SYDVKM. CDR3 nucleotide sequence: TGTGCCAGCAGTCTTCAGGGTGGAAATACGCAGTATTTT. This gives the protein CASSLQGGNTQYF.

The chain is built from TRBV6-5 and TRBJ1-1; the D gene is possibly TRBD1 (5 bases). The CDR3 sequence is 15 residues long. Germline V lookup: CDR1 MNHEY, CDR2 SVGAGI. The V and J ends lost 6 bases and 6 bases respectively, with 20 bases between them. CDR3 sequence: CASRTRGEGRAEAFF. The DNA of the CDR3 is TGTGCCAGCAGGACCCGGGGGGAAGGGAGGGCTGAAGCTTTCTTT.

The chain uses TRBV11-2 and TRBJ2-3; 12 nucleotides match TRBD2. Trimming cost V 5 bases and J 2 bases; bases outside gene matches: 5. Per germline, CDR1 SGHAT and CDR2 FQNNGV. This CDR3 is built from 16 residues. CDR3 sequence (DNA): TGTGCCAGCAGCGTGACTAGCGGGGGATCCACAGATACGCAGTATTTT. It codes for CASSVTSGGSTDTQYF.

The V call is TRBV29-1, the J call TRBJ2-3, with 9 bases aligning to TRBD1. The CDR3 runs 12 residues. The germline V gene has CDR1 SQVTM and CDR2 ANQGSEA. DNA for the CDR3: TGCACTGGACAGGGGAGGTCAGATACGCAGTATTTT. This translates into CTGQGRSDTQYF.

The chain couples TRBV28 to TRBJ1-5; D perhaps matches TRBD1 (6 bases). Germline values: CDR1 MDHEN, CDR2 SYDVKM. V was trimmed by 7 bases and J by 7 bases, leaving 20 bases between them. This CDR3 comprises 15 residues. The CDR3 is CASISGGPSDQPQHF. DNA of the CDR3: TGTGCCAGCATCTCCGGGGGGCCGTCCGACCAGCCCCAGCATTTT.

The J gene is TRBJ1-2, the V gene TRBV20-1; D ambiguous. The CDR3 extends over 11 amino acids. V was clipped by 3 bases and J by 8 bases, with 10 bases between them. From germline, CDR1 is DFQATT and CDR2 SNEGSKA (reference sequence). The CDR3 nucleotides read TGCAGTGCTAGTGCGGGGTTGGGCTACACCTTC. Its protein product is CSASAGLGYTF.

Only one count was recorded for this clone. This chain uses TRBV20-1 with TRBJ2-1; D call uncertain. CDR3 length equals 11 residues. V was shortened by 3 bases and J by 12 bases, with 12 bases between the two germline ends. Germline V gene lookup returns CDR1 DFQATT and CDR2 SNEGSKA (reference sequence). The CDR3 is CSASYQAGQFF. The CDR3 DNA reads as TGCAGTGCTAGTTACCAGGCCGGGCAGTTCTTC.

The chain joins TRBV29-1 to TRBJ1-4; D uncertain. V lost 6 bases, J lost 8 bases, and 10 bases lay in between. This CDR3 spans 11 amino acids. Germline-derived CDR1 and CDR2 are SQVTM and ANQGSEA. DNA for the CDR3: TGCAGCGTACTAGCCGACGAAAAACTGTTTTTT. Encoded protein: CSVLADEKLFF.

The CDR3 DNA is TGTGCCAGCACTATAAATACCCGGGACATGCAGTTCTTC. Encoded protein: CASTINTRDMQFF. The V call is TRBV12-3 or TRBV12-4, the J call TRBJ2-1, with a possible D match to TRBD1 (6 bases). Trimming cost V 7 bases and J 12 bases, with 19 bases left between them. There are 13 residues in the CDR3.

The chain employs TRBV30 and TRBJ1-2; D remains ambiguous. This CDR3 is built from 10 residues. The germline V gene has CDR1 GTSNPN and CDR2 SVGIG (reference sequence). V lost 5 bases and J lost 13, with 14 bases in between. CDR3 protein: CAWWGGVLTF. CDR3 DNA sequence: TGTGCCTGGTGGGGAGGAGTGCTCACCTTC. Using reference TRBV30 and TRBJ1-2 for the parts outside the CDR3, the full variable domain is SQTIHQWPATLVQPVGSPLSLECTVEGTSNPNLYWYRQAAGRGLQLLFYSVGIGQISSEVPQNLSASRPQDRQFILSSKKLLLSDSGFYLCAWWGGVLTFGSGTRLTVV.

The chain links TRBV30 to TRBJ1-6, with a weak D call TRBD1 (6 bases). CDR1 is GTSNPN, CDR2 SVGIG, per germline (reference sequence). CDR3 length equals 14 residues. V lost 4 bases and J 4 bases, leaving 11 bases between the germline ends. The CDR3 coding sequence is TGTGCCTGGAAAAGACAGGAATATAATTCACCCCTCCACTTT. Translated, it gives CAWKRQEYNSPLHF. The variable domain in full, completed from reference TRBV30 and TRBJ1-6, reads SQTIHQWPATLVQPVGSPLSLECTVEGTSNPNLYWYRQAAGRGLQLLFYSVGIGQISSEVPQNLSASRPQDRQFILSSKKLLLSDSGFYLCAWKRQEYNSPLHFGNGTRLTVT.

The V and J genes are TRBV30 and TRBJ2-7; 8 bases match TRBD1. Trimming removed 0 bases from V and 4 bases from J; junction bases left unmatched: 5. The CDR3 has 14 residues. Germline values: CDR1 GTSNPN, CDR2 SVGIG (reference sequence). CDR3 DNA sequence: TGTGCCTGGAGTGTGGCAGGGGGCAGGTACGAGCAGTACTTC. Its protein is CAWSVAGGRYEQYF.

The CDR3 nucleotides read TGTGCCAGCAGCCCTGAGGCGGGTAATCAGCCCCAGCATTTT. This encodes CASSPEAGNQPQHF. The chain joins TRBV7-2 to TRBJ1-5; no firm D call. The CDR3 sequence is 14 residues long. V gave up 5 bases and J gave up 4 bases, with 12 bases separating them. Germline loops: CDR1 SGHTA, CDR2 FQGNSA.

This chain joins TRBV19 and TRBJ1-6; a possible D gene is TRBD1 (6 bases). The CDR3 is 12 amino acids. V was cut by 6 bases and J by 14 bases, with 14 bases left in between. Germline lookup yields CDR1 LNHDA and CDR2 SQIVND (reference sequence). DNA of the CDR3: TGTGCCAGTAGCCACAGGGAAAGGTCCCTCCACTTT. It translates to CASSHRERSLHF.

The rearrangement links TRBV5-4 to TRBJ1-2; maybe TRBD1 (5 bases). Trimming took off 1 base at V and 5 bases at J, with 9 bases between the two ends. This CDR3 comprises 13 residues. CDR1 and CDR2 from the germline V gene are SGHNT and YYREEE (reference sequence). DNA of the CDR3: TGTGCCAGCAGCTTGCGGGGGGGATATGGCTACACCTTC. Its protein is CASSLRGGYGYTF.

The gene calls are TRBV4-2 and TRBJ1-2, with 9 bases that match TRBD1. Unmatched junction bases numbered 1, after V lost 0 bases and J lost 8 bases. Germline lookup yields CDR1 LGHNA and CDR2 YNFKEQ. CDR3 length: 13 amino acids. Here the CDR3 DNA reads TGTGCCAGCAGCCAAGATGGGACAGGGGGCTACACCTTC. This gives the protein CASSQDGTGGYTF.

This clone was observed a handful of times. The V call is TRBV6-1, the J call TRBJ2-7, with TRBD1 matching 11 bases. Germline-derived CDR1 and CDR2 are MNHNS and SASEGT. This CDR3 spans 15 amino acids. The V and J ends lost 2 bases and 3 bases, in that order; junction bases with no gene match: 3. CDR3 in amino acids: CASSEHGTGGYEQYF. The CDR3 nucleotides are TGTGCCAGCAGTGAACACGGGACAGGGGGCTACGAGCAGTACTTC.

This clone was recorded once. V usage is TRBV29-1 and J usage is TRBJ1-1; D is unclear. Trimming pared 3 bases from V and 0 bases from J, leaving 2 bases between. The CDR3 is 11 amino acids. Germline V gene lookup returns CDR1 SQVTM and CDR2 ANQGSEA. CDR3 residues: CSVDVNTEAFF. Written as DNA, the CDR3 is TGCAGCGTTGACGTGAACACTGAAGCTTTCTTT.

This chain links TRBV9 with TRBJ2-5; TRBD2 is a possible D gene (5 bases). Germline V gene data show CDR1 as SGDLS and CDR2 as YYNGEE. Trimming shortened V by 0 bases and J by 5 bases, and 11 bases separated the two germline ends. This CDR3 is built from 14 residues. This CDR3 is CASSVGEYRETQYF. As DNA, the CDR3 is TGTGCCAGCAGCGTAGGGGAGTATCGGGAGACCCAGTACTTC.

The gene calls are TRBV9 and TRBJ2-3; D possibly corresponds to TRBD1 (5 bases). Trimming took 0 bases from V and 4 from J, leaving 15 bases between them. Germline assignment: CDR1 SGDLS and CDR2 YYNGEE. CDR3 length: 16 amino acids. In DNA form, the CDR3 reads TGTGCCAGCAGCGTAGAGGGGCTCCCAGGGCCAGATACGCAGTATTTT. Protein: CASSVEGLPGPDTQYF.

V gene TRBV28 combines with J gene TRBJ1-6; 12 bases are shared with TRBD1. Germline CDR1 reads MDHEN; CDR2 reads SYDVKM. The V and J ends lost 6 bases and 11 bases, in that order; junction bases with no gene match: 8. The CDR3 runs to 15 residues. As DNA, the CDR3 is TGTGCCAGCAGGGTCAGGGGACAGGGGGCAGCACCCCTCCACTTT. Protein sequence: CASRVRGQGAAPLHF.

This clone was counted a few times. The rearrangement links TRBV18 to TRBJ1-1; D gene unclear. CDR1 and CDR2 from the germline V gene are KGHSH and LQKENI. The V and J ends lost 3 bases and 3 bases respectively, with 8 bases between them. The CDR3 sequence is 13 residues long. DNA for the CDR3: TGTGCCAGCTCACCGGCGGGTCACACTGAAGCTTTCTTT. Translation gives CASSPAGHTEAFF.

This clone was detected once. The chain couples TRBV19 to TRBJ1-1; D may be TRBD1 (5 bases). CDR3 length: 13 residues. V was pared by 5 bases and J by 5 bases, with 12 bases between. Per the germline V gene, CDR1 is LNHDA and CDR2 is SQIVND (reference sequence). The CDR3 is CASSFQGRTEAFF. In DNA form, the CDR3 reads TGTGCCAGTAGTTTCCAGGGTAGGACTGAAGCTTTCTTT. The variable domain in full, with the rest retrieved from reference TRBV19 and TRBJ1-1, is DGGITQSPKYLFRKEGQNVTLSCEQNLNHDAMYWYRQDPGQGLRLIYYSQIVNDFQKGDIAEGYSVSREKKESFPLTVTSAQKNPTAFYLCASSFQGRTEAFFGQGTRLTVV.

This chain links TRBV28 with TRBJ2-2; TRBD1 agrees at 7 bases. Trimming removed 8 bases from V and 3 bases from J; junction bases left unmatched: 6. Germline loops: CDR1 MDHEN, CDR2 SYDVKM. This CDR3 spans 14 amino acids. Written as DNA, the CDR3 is TGTGCCAGCTGGACAGGACGGGACACCGGGGAGCTGTTTTTT. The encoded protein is CASWTGRDTGELFF. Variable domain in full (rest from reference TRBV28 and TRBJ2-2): DVKVTQSSRYLVKRTGEKVFLECVQDMDHENMFWYRQDPGLGLRLIYFSYDVKMKEKGDIPEGYSVSREKKERFSLILESASTNQTSMYLCASWTGRDTGELFFGEGSRLTVL.

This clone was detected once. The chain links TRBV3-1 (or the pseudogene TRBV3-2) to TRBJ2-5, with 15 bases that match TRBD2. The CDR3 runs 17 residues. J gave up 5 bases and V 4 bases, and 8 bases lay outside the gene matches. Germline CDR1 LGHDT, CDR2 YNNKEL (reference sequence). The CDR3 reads CASSPWTSGGAGETQYF. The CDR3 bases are TGTGCCAGCAGCCCTTGGACTAGCGGGGGGGCAGGGGAGACCCAGTACTTC.

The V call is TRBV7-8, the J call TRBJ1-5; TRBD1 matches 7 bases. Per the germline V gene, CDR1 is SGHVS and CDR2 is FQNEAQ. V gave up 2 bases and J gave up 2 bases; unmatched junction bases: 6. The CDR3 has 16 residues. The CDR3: CASSLIGTAGNQPQHF. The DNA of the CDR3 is TGTGCCAGCAGCTTAATCGGGACAGCCGGCAATCAGCCCCAGCATTTT. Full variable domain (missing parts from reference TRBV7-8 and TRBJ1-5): GAGVSQSPRYKVAKRGQDVALRCDPISGHVSLFWYQQALGQGPEFLTYFQNEAQLDKSGLPSDRFFAERPEGSVSTLKIQRTQQEDSAVYLCASSLIGTAGNQPQHFGDGTRLSIL.

As DNA, the CDR3 is TGTGCCAGCAGCCAAGGTACTGGTCAGGTTAACGAAGCTTTCTTT. This gives the protein CASSQGTGQVNEAFF. This rearrangement joins TRBV3-1 (or the pseudogene TRBV3-2) to TRBJ1-1; D gene unclear. Germline values: CDR1 LGHDT, CDR2 YNNKEL (reference sequence). Between the trimmed V and J ends, which lost 1 base and 8 bases, there was a span of 17 bases. CDR3 length equals 15 residues.